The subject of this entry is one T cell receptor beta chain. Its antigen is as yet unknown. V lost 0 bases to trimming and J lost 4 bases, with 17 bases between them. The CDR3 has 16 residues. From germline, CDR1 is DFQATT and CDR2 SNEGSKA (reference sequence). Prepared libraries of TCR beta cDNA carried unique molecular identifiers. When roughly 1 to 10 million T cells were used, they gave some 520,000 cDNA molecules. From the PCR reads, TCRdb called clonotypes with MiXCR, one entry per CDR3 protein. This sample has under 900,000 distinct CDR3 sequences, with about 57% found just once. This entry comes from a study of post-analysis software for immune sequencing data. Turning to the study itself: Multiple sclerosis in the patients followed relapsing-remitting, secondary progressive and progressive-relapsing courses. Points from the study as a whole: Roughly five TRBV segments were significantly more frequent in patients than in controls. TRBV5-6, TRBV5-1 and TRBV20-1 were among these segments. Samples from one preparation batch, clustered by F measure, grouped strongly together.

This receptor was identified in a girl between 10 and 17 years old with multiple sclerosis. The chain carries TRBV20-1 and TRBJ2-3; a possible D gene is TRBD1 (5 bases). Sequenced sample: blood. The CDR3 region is CSARDPGAGSADTQYF. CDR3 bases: TGCAGTGCTAGAGATCCTGGGGCAGGGTCGGCAGATACGCAGTATTTT.